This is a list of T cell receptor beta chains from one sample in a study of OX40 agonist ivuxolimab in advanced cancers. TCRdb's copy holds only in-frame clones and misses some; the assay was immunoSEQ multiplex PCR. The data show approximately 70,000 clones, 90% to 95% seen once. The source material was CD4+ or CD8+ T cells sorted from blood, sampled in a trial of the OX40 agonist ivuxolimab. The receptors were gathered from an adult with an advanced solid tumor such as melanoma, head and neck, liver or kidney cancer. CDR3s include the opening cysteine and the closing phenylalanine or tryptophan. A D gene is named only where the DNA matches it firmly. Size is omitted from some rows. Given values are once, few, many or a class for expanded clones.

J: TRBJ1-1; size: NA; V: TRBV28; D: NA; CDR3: CASSRKANTEAFF
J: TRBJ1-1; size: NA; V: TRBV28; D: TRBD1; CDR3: CASRLGQGYTEAFF
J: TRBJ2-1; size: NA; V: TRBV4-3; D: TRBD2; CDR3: CASSQGTSGNNEQFF
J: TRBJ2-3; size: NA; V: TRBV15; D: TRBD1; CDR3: CATSRDPGQGISTDTQYF
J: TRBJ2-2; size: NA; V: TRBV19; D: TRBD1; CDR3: CASSRSGTGAGELFF
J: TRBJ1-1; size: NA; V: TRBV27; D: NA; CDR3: CASRKMIVTEAFF
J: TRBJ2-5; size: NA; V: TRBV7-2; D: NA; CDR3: CASSRSGLETQYF
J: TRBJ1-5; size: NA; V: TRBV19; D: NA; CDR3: CASSIHSQPQHF
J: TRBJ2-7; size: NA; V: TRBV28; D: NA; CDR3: CASSPGSGSYEQYF
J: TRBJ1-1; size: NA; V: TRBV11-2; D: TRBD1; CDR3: CASSWGTANTEAFF
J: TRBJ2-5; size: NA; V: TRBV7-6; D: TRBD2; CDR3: CASSLQHPLAGGGTETQYF
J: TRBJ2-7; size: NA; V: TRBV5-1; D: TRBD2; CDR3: CASRSGTSGTYEQYF
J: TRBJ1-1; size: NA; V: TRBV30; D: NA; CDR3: CAWQELLNTEAFF
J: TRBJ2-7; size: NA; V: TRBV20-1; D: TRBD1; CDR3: CSANLGGKWGF
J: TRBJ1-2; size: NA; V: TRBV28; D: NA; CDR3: CASRGVGGQGYTF
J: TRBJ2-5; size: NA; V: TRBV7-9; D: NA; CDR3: CASSLSGGEETQYF
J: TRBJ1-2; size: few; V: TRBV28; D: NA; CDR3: CASSRGQRNYGYTF
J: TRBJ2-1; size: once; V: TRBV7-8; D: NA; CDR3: CASSLEQGNNEQFF
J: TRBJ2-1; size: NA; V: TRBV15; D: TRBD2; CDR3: CATSARLAGGYEQFF
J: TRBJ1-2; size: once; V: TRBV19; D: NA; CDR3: CASSIDLRGNGYTF
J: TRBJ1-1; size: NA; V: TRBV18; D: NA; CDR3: CASSPATGTEAFF
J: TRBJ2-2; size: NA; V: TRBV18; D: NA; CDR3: CASSPLGAPSGELFF
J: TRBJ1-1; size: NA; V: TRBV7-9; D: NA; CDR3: CASSLAGSEEQAFF
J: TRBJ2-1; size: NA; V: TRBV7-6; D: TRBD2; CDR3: CASSSSRTSGRARGEQFF
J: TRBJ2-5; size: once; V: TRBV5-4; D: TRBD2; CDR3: CASSLGGGRELETQYF
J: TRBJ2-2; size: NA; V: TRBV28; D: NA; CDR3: CASSWEANTGELFF
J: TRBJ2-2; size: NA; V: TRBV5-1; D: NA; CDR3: CASSSWPGELFF
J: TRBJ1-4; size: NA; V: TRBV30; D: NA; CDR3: CAWSAGREALFF
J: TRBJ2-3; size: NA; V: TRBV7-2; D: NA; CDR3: CASSLGAGTPVYDTQYF
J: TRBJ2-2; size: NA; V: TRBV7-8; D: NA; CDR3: CASSSSRAGELFF
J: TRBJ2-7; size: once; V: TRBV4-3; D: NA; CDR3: CASSPGLYYEQYF
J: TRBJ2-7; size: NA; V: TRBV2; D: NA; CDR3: CASSPTYEQYF
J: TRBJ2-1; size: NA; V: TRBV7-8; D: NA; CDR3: CASSFPRDFNEQFF
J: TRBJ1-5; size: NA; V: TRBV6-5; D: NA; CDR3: CASSYWDSNQPQHF
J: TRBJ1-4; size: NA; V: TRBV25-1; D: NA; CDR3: CASSDGAGHLFF
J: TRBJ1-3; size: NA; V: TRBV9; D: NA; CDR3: CASRSEGERGTIYF
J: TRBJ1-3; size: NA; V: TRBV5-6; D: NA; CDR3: CASSLAGRVWNGNTIYF
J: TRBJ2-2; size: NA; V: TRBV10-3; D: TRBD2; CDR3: CAIAGAPNTGELFF
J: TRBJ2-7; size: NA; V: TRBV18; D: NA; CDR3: CASSPMGISSYEQYF
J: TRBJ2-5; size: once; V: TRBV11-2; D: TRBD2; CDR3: CASGRLAGRETQYF
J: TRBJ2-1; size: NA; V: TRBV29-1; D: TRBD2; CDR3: CSVLTSGRPNEQFF
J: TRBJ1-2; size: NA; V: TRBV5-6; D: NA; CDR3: CASSPLSTGLNGYTF
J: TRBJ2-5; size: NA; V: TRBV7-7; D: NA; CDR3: CASSFRQGQETQYF
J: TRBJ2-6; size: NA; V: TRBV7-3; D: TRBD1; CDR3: CASSLGGPGTGFYGANVLTF
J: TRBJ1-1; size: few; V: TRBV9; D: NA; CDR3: CASSVVPSSGATEAFF
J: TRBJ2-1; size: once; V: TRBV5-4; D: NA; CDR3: CASSLVISDEQFF
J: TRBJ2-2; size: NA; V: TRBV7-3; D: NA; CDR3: CASSSTNTGELFF
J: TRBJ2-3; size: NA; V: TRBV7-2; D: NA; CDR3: CASSFTSDTQYF
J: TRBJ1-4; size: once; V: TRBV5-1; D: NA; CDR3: CASSLAPSEGKLFF
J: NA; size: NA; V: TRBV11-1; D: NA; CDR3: CASSPVTTGLYEQYF
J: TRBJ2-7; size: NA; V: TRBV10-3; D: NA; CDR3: CAISRDSYEQYF
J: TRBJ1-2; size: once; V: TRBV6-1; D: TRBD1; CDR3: CASTPTGTVYGYTF
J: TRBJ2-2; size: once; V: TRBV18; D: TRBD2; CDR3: CASSSRLAIGTGELFF
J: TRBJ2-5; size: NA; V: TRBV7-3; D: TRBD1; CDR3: CASSFDREETQYF
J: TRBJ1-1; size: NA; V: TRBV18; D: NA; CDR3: CASSPQQATEAFF